One sample yielded the 22 T cell receptor beta chains listed below, sequenced in a study of CD8 T cells in Susac syndrome. Random hexamers served to reverse transcribe roughly 0.5 to 1 ug RNA. TCRdb re-called the immunoSEQ multiplex PCR reads with MiXCR, one entry per CDR3 protein. This sample has approximately 120,000 distinct CDR3 sequences, with 85% to 95% found just once. The sequenced sample consisted of CD8+ T cells from PBMCs. These receptors were collected from a human donor in good health.

The chain's CDR3 is CASSTPTKGVNEQFF. As DNA, the CDR3 is TGTGCCAGTTCGACCCCGACTAAGGGTGTCAATGAGCAGTTCTTC. The chain recombines TRBV19 with TRBJ2-1, with D perhaps matching TRBD2 (5 bases). The germline CDR1 and CDR2 sequences are LNHDA and SQIVND (reference sequence). Trimming shortened V by 8 bases and J by 6 bases, and 20 bases separated the two germline ends. This CDR3 is 15 amino acids long.

The chain has TRBV7-8 and TRBJ2-5; D is uncertain. Germline lookup yields CDR1 SGHVS and CDR2 FQNEAQ. Deletions cut 5 bases from V and 2 bases from J, with 9 bases between. The CDR3 totals 13 residues. The CDR3 coding sequence is TGTGCCAGCAGCGCTATTCGACAAGAGACCCAGTACTTC. Translation gives CASSAIRQETQYF.

V usage is TRBV20-1 and J usage is TRBJ1-4; 11 bases agree with TRBD1. The CDR3 covers 15 residues. The germline V gene encodes CDR1 DFQATT and CDR2 SNEGSKA (reference sequence). The trim removed 6 bases at V and 3 bases at J, leaving 6 bases unmatched. CDR3 bases: TGCAGTGCCCGAGGACAGGGGGCGGCTAATGAAAAACTGTTTTTT. Translation: CSARGQGAANEKLFF.

This clonotype was observed a single time. The chain recombines TRBV21-1 with TRBJ1-5; the D call of TRBD1 is as the table states it, not checked on the DNA. TRBV21-1 is assigned pseudogene status. The CDR3 is 19 residues long. CDR3 in amino acids: CASSNPGPQGCRGNQPQHF. Written as DNA, the CDR3 is TGTGCCAGCAGCAACCCTGGCCCACAGGGGTGCAGGGGCAATCAGCCCCAGCATTTT.

The CDR3 nucleotides are TGTGCCAGCAGCCCGACGAGTCGTGAAAGACTAGCGGGAGGGATTCAGTACTTC. Encoded protein: CASSPTSRERLAGGIQYF. V is TRBV7-9 and J is TRBJ2-4; 14 bases map to TRBD2. This CDR3 region has 18 residues. Trimming at V came to 5 bases and at J to 10 bases, leaving 16 bases not matched to a gene. Germline V CDR1 and CDR2: SEHNR, FQNEAQ (reference sequence).

This chain uses TRBV7-2 with TRBJ1-2; 8 bases match TRBD1. This CDR3 spans 15 amino acids. Germline trimming cut 4 bases from V and 6 bases from J; bases unmatched to any gene: 10. Looked up from germline, CDR1 is SGHTA and CDR2 is FQGNSA. The CDR3 sequence: CASSSGQGARDGYTF. The DNA of the CDR3 is TGTGCCAGCAGCTCGGGGCAGGGGGCGAGGGATGGCTACACCTTC.

Written as DNA, the CDR3 is TGTGCCAGCAGTGTGGGTGACAGGGCTATTCCTAATGAAAAACTGTTTTTT. Its translation is CASSVGDRAIPNEKLFF. The chain joins TRBV12-3 or TRBV12-4 to TRBJ1-4; TRBD1 matches at 7 bases. This CDR3 spans 17 amino acids. V shed 5 bases, J shed 3 bases, and the junction held 12 bases outside the gene matches.

The chain recombines TRBV20-1 with TRBJ2-1, with TRBD1 identical over 8 bases. CDR3 length equals 14 residues. With 1 base clipped from V and 6 bases from J, the junction kept 5 bases outside the gene matches. The V gene's germline CDR1 is DFQATT and CDR2 SNEGSKA (reference sequence). CDR3 DNA: TGCAGTGCTAGAGTCTGGACAGGGATCAATGAGCAGTTCTTC. This translates into CSARVWTGINEQFF.

CDR3 nucleotide sequence: TGCAGTGCTAGAGCCGGACCTAGCGGGGGGGATGTGGCAGAGACCCAGTACTTC. Its protein is CSARAGPSGGDVAETQYF. The chain recombines TRBV20-1 with TRBJ2-5, with TRBD2 matching over 12 bases. The CDR3 has 18 amino acids. Germline loops: CDR1 DFQATT, CDR2 SNEGSKA (reference sequence). With 1 base clipped from V and 4 bases from J, the junction kept 13 bases outside the gene matches.

The chain carries TRBV5-1 and TRBJ2-7; D assignment may be TRBD1 or TRBD2 (5 bases each). The germline CDR1 and CDR2 sequences are SGHRS and YFSETQ. The CDR3 is 14 residues long. Trimming removed 6 bases at V and 5 bases at J, with 18 bases between. DNA for the CDR3: TGCGCCAGCAACCTGGGGGAATCGGAGGACGAGCAGTACTTC. Protein product: CASNLGESEDEQYF.

The chain joins TRBV20-1 to TRBJ2-2; D uncertain. Per germline, CDR1 DFQATT and CDR2 SNEGSKA (reference sequence). Trimming removed 3 bases from V and 4 bases from J, with 15 bases in between. This CDR3 spans 15 amino acids. CDR3 nucleotides: TGCAGTGCTAGTCCCCGCGCCCTTGGCACCGGGGAGCTGTTTTTT. Encoded protein: CSASPRALGTGELFF.

The chain is built from TRBV11-1 and TRBJ2-1; no firm D call. The germline V gene encodes CDR1 SGHAT and CDR2 FQDESV (reference sequence). V dropped 2 bases and J dropped 6 bases, with 17 bases sitting between them. The CDR3 has 16 residues. In DNA form, the CDR3 reads TGTGCCAGCAGCTTAATGATTTCTGGTTCCGGCAATGAGCAGTTCTTC. Protein: CASSLMISGSGNEQFF.

The V gene is TRBV7-2, the J gene TRBJ1-2, with D maybe TRBD1 (5 bases). The V end lost 0 bases, the J end lost 8 bases, and 13 bases lay between the germline ends. Germline CDR1 reads SGHTA; CDR2 reads FQGNSA. The CDR3 is made up of 14 amino acids. The chain's CDR3 is CASSLAGGGLGYTF. In DNA form, the CDR3 reads TGTGCCAGCAGCTTAGCGGGTGGGGGATTAGGCTACACCTTC.

The chain links TRBV2 to TRBJ2-3; no reliable D call. Deletions cut 8 bases from V and 4 bases from J, with 13 bases between. The CDR3 length is 13 residues. The germline CDR1 and CDR2 sequences are SNHLY and FYNNEI. CDR3 sequence (DNA): TGTGCCAGCCGTGTGAGTTCGGCAGATACGCAGTATTTT. Amino acids: CASRVSSADTQYF. The complete variable domain, with remaining parts taken from reference TRBV2 and TRBJ2-3, reads EPEVTQTPSHQVTQMGQEVILRCVPISNHLYFYWYRQILGQKVEFLVSFYNNEISEKSEIFDDQFSVERPDGSNFTLKIRSTKLEDSAMYFCASRVSSADTQYFGPGTRLTVL.

This clonotype was observed a single time. The chain links TRBV7-2 to TRBJ2-4; D is possibly TRBD1 or TRBD2 (5 bases each). Germline-derived CDR1 and CDR2 are SGHTA and FQGNSA. V lost 2 bases to trimming and J lost 1 base, with 15 bases between them. This CDR3 has 17 amino acids. Here the CDR3 DNA reads TGTGCCAGCAGCTTACCAGCTGGGACCTGGGCCAAAAACATTCAGTACTTC. It is translated as CASSLPAGTWAKNIQYF. Filled out from reference TRBV7-2 and TRBJ2-4, the complete variable domain reads GAGVSQSPSNKVTEKGKDVELRCDPISGHTALYWYRQSLGQGLEFLIYFQGNSAPDKSGLPSDRFSAERTGGSVSTLTIQRTQQEDSAVYLCASSLPAGTWAKNIQYFGAGTRLSVL.

The gene calls are TRBV9 and TRBJ2-1; 11 positions agree with TRBD2. The V and J ends lost 0 bases and 7 bases, in that order; junction bases with no gene match: 6. The CDR3 extends over 16 amino acids. Per germline, CDR1 SGDLS and CDR2 YYNGEE. CDR3 residues: CASSVATASGGNEQFF. Written as DNA, the CDR3 is TGTGCCAGCAGCGTAGCTACGGCTAGCGGGGGGAATGAGCAGTTCTTC.

The V and J genes are TRBV6-1 and TRBJ1-1; D may be TRBD1 (5 bases). The CDR3 extends over 16 amino acids. Germline V gene sequence: CDR1 MNHNS, CDR2 SASEGT. Trimming stripped 7 bases from V and 4 bases from J, with 22 bases between. The CDR3 nucleotides are TGTGCCAGCACCTCCCCCATTGGTGGAGGGACCACTGAAGCTTTCTTT. Encoded protein: CASTSPIGGGTTEAFF.

The rearrangement uses TRBV6-2 or TRBV6-3 and TRBJ2-1; D gene uncertain. Trimming took off 7 bases at V and 0 bases at J, with 13 bases between the two ends. The CDR3 sequence is 15 residues long. From germline, CDR1 is MNHEY and CDR2 SVGEGT. The CDR3 reads CASIHYLASYNEQFF. The CDR3 DNA is TGTGCCAGCATCCATTACTTGGCCTCCTACAATGAGCAGTTCTTC.

This chain links TRBV4-1 with TRBJ2-7; D gene unclear. The germline CDR1 and CDR2 sequences are MGHRA and YSYEKL. Trimming removed 1 base from V and 3 bases from J, with 16 bases in between. The CDR3 extends over 16 amino acids. CDR3 DNA: TGCGCCAGCAGCCAAGTTAGTGCCCGCGCCGACTACGAGCAGTACTTC. This gives the protein CASSQVSARADYEQYF.

The chain employs TRBV19 and TRBJ1-3; D uncertain. Looked up from germline, CDR1 is LNHDA and CDR2 is SQIVND (reference sequence). The V and J ends lost 3 bases and 3 bases respectively, with 9 bases between them. The CDR3 is 14 amino acids. The CDR3 loop reads CASSMDLVGNTIYF. The CDR3 coding sequence is TGTGCCAGTAGTATGGACTTGGTTGGAAACACCATATATTTT.

Here the CDR3 reads CASTYSTNEKLFF. Here the CDR3 DNA reads TGTGCCAGCACGTATTCAACTAATGAAAAACTGTTTTTT. V usage is TRBV2 and J usage is TRBJ1-4; no definite D call. V shed 7 bases and J shed 0 bases, with 6 bases lying between them. CDR3 length equals 13 residues. Per the germline V gene, CDR1 is SNHLY and CDR2 is FYNNEI.

V and J are TRBV19 and TRBJ2-7; weak D call: TRBD1 (6 bases). CDR1 LNHDA and CDR2 SQIVND come from the germline V gene (reference sequence). The CDR3 spans 13 residues. With 4 bases removed from V and 4 bases from J, the gap between germline ends came to 11 bases. The CDR3 nucleotides are TGTGCCAGTAGTACATCGACAGGTTACGAGCAGTACTTC. Protein product: CASSTSTGYEQYF.